This T cell receptor (beta chain) comes out of a study of cytomegalovirus exposure and HLA in healthy donors. At the level of the study: The approximately 110 validation repertoires and the 666 first-cohort repertoires shared a platform, a later analysis reported. Study results and limitations: Later, an analysis found that TCR clusters from the first cohort tended to co-occur in the roughly 110 validation repertoires. Rarity characterized most TCR sequences, yet some public TCRs appeared in many donors.

Of note for this clone: No antigen is known for it.

The ends lost 4 bases at V and 3 bases at J; junction bases unmatched: 9. Germline CDR1 SGHAT, CDR2 FQNNGV. The CDR3 consists of 16 residues. The protocol was immunoSEQ multiplex PCR, while the TCRdb copy is restricted to in-frame clones and leaves out a portion. Of around 60,000 clones in the sample, around 90% are singletons; the top ten hold around 1.2%. The V and J genes are TRBV11-2 and TRBJ2-5, with 9 bases aligning to TRBD2. The sequence derives from a woman aged 18-29 years in good health and CMV-seronegative. Material: PBMCs. The CDR3 loop is CASSYYLAGAEETQYF. The CDR3, as DNA: TGTGCCAGCAGCTACTACTTAGCGGGAGCTGAAGAGACCCAGTACTTC.